Each of the 8 T cell receptor beta chains below was sequenced from the same sample in a study of graft-versus-host responses after intestinal transplantation. These receptors lack a known antigen. Using immunoSEQ multiplex PCR, the repertoire was profiled, and TCRdb retains in-frame clones only, with some absent. The profile shows roughly 96,000 clones, roughly nine tenths of them singletons. The specimen comprised unstimulated CD8+ T cells sorted from spleen or lymph node cells, sampled before intestinal transplant. The receptors originated from a human donor who received an intestinal transplant.

The chain is built from TRBV19 and TRBJ2-1; D gene unclear. The CDR3 length is 14 residues. Germline CDR1 and CDR2: LNHDA and SQIVND (reference sequence). V shed 1 base and J shed 0 bases, with 4 bases lying between them. The CDR3 spells CASSIVSSYNEQFF. The DNA of the CDR3 is TGTGCCAGTAGTATAGTCAGCTCCTACAATGAGCAGTTCTTC.

The chain employs TRBV27 and TRBJ2-3, with 11 bases aligning to TRBD2. Trimming cost V 2 bases and J 4 bases; bases outside gene matches: 11. The germline CDR1 and CDR2 sequences are MNHEY and SMNVEV (reference sequence). The CDR3 has 18 residues. The CDR3 sequence: CASSLRGLAGIGADTQYF. The CDR3 nucleotides are TGTGCCAGCAGTTTAAGAGGACTAGCGGGTATAGGGGCAGATACGCAGTATTTT.

The genes are TRBV18 and TRBJ2-4, with a tentative D call TRBD2 (6 bases). Germline V gene data show CDR1 as KGHSH and CDR2 as LQKENI. The CDR3 loop spans 18 amino acids. Trimming shortened V by 0 bases and J by 1 base, and 16 bases separated the two germline ends. The CDR3 bases are TGTGCCAGCTCACCACCTGATTGGGGGGTTAGGGCCAAAAACATTCAGTACTTC. Its translation: CASSPPDWGVRAKNIQYF.

The V and J genes are TRBV6-5 and TRBJ2-2, with D perhaps matching TRBD2 (5 bases). The germline V and J ends were trimmed by 0 bases and 0 bases, with 8 bases remaining between them. The CDR3 totals 16 residues. Germline CDR1 and CDR2: MNHEY and SVGAGI. The CDR3 bases are TGTGCCAGCAGTTACTCTGCCGGGACGAACACCGGGGAGCTGTTTTTT. Translation: CASSYSAGTNTGELFF.

The V and J genes are TRBV4-1 and TRBJ2-2, with 9 positions matching TRBD2. CDR1 and CDR2 (germline): MGHRA, YSYEKL. The trim removed 0 bases at V and 3 bases at J, leaving 8 bases unmatched. This CDR3 comprises 18 residues. CDR3 in DNA: TGCGCCAGCAGCCAAGATGGATGGCAGCGGGGGGACACCGGGGAGCTGTTTTTT. Amino acids: CASSQDGWQRGDTGELFF.

The rearrangement uses TRBV6-5 and TRBJ2-5; TRBD2 agrees at 9 bases. The J segment lost 1 base and the V segment lost 4 bases, leaving 4 bases of the junction unmatched. CDR1 MNHEY and CDR2 SVGAGI come from the germline V gene. This CDR3 has 15 residues. The CDR3 reads CASSFLAGAQETQYF. The DNA for the CDR3 is TGTGCCAGCAGTTTCTTAGCGGGGGCCCAAGAGACCCAGTACTTC.

Here the CDR3 reads CASSEKLAGGFTDTQYF. The CDR3 DNA reads as TGTGCCAGCAGTGAAAAGCTAGCGGGGGGGTTCACAGATACGCAGTATTTT. The chain recombines TRBV6-1 with TRBJ2-3; 12 nucleotides line up with TRBD2. The J segment lost 2 bases and the V segment lost 2 bases, leaving 5 bases of the junction unmatched. The CDR3 has 17 residues. CDR1 and CDR2 from the germline V gene are MNHNS and SASEGT.

V and J are TRBV6-5 and TRBJ2-1; 9 bases map to TRBD2. The CDR3 is 13 amino acids. Germline CDR1 reads MNHEY; CDR2 reads SVGAGI. The junction had 7 bases not matched to a gene; V was cut back by 8 bases and J by 8 bases. The CDR3 nucleotides read TGTGCCAGCGGGATAGCGGGAGAGGATGAGCAGTTCTTC. It is translated as CASGIAGEDEQFF.